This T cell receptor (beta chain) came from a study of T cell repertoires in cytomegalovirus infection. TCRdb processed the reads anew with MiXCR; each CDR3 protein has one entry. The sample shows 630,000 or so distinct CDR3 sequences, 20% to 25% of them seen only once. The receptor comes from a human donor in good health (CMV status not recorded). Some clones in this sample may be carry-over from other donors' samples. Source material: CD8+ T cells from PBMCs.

CDR3 in amino acids: CASSQVLPLRDDSPLHF. The CDR3 DNA sequence: TGTGCCAGCAGTCAAGTTCTCCCGTTAAGGGACGATTCACCCCTCCACTTT. V usage is TRBV2 and J usage is TRBJ1-6, with TRBD1 as a possible D gene (5 bases). The CDR3 is 17 amino acids. V gave up 5 bases and J gave up 8 bases, with 22 bases separating them. Germline V CDR1 and CDR2: SNHLY, FYNNEI.